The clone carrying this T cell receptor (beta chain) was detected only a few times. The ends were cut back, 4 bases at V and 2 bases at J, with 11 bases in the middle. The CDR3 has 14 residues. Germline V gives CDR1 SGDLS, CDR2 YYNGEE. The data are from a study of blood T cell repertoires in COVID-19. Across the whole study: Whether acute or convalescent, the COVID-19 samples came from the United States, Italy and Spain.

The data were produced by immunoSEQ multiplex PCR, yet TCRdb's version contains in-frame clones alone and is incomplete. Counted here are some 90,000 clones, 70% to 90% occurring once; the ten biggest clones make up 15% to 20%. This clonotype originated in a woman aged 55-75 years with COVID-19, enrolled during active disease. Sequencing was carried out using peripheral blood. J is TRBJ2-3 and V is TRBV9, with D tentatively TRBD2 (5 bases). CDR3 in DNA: TGTGCCAGCAGCCCCCCGGGGAACACAGATACGCAGTATTTT. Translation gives CASSPPGNTDTQYF.